The 20 T cell receptor beta chains presented below share a single source sample, sequenced in a study of CD8 T cells in Susac syndrome. About 0.5 to 1 ug RNA was reverse transcribed with random hexamers. Each CDR3 protein is one row after TCRdb ran MiXCR on the immunoSEQ multiplex PCR reads. The sample has under 200,000 distinct CDR3 sequences, roughly 95% seen once; the top ten hold approximately 0.094%. The sample was CD4+ T cells from PBMCs. The receptors were gathered from a human donor in good health.

This clonotype was seen just once. The chain couples TRBV11-2 to TRBJ2-3; D is undetermined. CDR3 length: 13 amino acids. The germline V and J ends were trimmed by 5 bases and 3 bases, with 9 bases remaining between them. From germline, CDR1 is SGHAT and CDR2 FQNNGV. CDR3 in amino acids: CASSLFVTDTQYF. The CDR3 DNA is TGTGCCAGCAGCCTATTTGTAACAGATACGCAGTATTTT.

The rearrangement joins TRBV6-5 to TRBJ2-7; 8 positions match TRBD2. With 0 bases clipped from V and 0 bases from J, the junction kept 7 bases outside the gene matches. The CDR3 runs 17 residues. Germline CDR1 is MNHEY and CDR2 is SVGAGI. CDR3 protein: CASSYSTALAASYEQYV. The CDR3 coding sequence is TGTGCCAGCAGTTACTCGACCGCACTAGCGGCCTCCTACGAGCAGTACGTC.

The chain is built from TRBV30 and TRBJ1-4, with a weak D call TRBD1 (5 bases). The CDR3 length is 15 residues. CDR1 is GTSNPN and CDR2 is SVGIG in the germline V gene (reference sequence). V lost 3 bases to trimming and J lost 3 bases, with 14 bases between them. The CDR3 DNA reads as TGTGCCTGGAGCCCGGGGCTGAGCCCTAATGAAAAACTGTTTTTT. Translated: CAWSPGLSPNEKLFF.

The chain is built from TRBV15 and TRBJ2-3; D gene ambiguous. Trimming cost V 0 bases and J 10 bases, with 11 bases left between them. This CDR3 contains 13 residues. The germline CDR1 and CDR2 sequences are LNHNV and YYDKDF (reference sequence). The CDR3 is CATSRDRSGPQYF. For the CDR3, the DNA is TGTGCCACCAGCAGAGATCGGAGTGGTCCGCAGTATTTT.

The CDR3, as DNA: TGTGCCAGCAGCTTGGGGCAGGGGAAGGACACCGGGGAGCTGTTTTTT. The encoded protein is CASSLGQGKDTGELFF. V gene TRBV5-4 combines with J gene TRBJ2-2; D might be TRBD1 (6 bases). The CDR3 length is 16 residues. V was cut by 0 bases and J by 3 bases, with 12 bases left in between. Germline loops: CDR1 SGHNT, CDR2 YYREEE (reference sequence).

This chain joins TRBV7-2 and TRBJ2-3; perhaps TRBD2 as D (6 bases). This CDR3 comprises 15 residues. Trimming left V 2 bases short and J 2 bases short, with 11 bases between. Germline V gene data show CDR1 as SGHTA and CDR2 as FQGNSA. The CDR3 nucleotides read TGTGCCAGCAGCTTACGCGGGGTGCACACAGATACGCAGTATTTT. As protein: CASSLRGVHTDTQYF. The full variable domain, rest sourced from reference TRBV7-2 and TRBJ2-3, is GAGVSQSPSNKVTEKGKDVELRCDPISGHTALYWYRQSLGQGLEFLIYFQGNSAPDKSGLPSDRFSAERTGGSVSTLTIQRTQQEDSAVYLCASSLRGVHTDTQYFGPGTRLTVL.

This sequence joins TRBV5-1 and TRBJ1-4, with TRBD1 matching over 10 bases. Germline values: CDR1 SGHRS, CDR2 YFSETQ. V trimming: 1 base; J trimming: 6 bases; junction bases outside the gene matches: 3. The CDR3 has 15 residues. CDR3 sequence reads: CASSLRGTGDEKLFF. Here the CDR3 DNA reads TGCGCCAGCAGCTTGCGGGGGACAGGGGATGAAAAACTGTTTTTT.

This chain connects TRBV15 to TRBJ2-7; unclear D gene. Germline V gives CDR1 LNHNV, CDR2 YYDKDF (reference sequence). There are 13 residues in the CDR3. V was cut by 0 bases and J by 2 bases, with 5 bases left in between. The CDR3 loop is CATSRERAYEQYV. The CDR3 DNA sequence: TGTGCCACCAGCAGAGAAAGGGCCTACGAGCAGTACGTC.

The chain links TRBV5-1 to TRBJ2-3; 7 positions match TRBD1. The CDR3 spans 14 residues. The V gene's germline CDR1 is SGHRS and CDR2 YFSETQ. The V and J ends lost 2 bases and 4 bases, in that order; junction bases with no gene match: 4. CDR3 residues: CASSLQGQSDTQYF. As DNA, the CDR3 is TGCGCCAGCAGCTTACAGGGGCAGTCAGATACGCAGTATTTT.

V is TRBV12-3 or TRBV12-4 and J is TRBJ2-2, with unresolved D. Trimming removed 3 bases at V and 7 bases at J, with 9 bases between. CDR3 length: 13 residues. CDR3: CASSFERHGELFF. The CDR3 DNA reads as TGTGCCAGCAGTTTTGAGCGACACGGGGAGCTGTTTTTT.

V usage is TRBV24-1 and J usage is TRBJ2-3; 7 bases match TRBD1. The length of the CDR3 is 13 residues. J lost 3 bases, V lost 12 bases, and 8 bases had no gene match. The germline V gene encodes CDR1 KGHDR and CDR2 SFDVKD. CDR3: CAASRGWTDTQYF. CDR3 DNA: TGTGCCGCATCCAGGGGGTGGACAGATACGCAGTATTTT.

This clonotype was seen once. The chain carries TRBV25-1 and TRBJ1-2; D gene uncertain. The CDR3 consists of 12 residues. V dropped 0 bases and J dropped 5 bases, with 4 bases sitting between them. Germline V gene lookup returns CDR1 MGHDK and CDR2 SYGVNS. The CDR3 is CASSEYEYGYTF. The CDR3 region has the DNA TGTGCCAGCAGTGAATATGAGTATGGCTACACCTTC.

V gene TRBV20-1 combines with J gene TRBJ1-1, with TRBD1 identical over 9 bases. The CDR3 consists of 13 residues. CDR1 DFQATT and CDR2 SNEGSKA come from the germline V gene (reference sequence). The CDR3 reads CRVQGARNTEAFF. Here the CDR3 DNA reads TGCAGAGTACAGGGGGCGAGGAACACTGAAGCTTTCTTT.

The gene calls are TRBV12-3 or TRBV12-4 and TRBJ1-1; D not resolved. V was trimmed by 5 bases and J by 6 bases, leaving 7 bases between them. The CDR3 is 11 amino acids. The CDR3 reads CASSRGSEAFF. The CDR3 DNA is TGTGCCAGCAGTCGGGGATCTGAAGCTTTCTTT.

The chain combines TRBV29-1 with TRBJ1-2, with unresolved D. The CDR3 consists of 12 residues. The germline V gene encodes CDR1 SQVTM and CDR2 ANQGSEA. Trimming cost V 6 bases and J 1 base, with 9 bases left between them. As DNA, the CDR3 is TGCAGCGTGGAAACACGTAACTATGGCTACACCTTC. Encoded protein: CSVETRNYGYTF. Full variable domain (rest looked up from reference TRBV29-1 and TRBJ1-2): SAVISQKPSRDICQRGTSLTIQCQVDSQVTMMFWYRQQPGQSLTLIATANQGSEATYESGFVIDKFPISRPNLTFSTLTVSNMSPEDSSIYLCSVETRNYGYTFGSGTRLTVV.

V gene TRBV6-5 combines with J gene TRBJ1-5, with a tentative D call TRBD1 (5 bases). Looked up from germline, CDR1 is MNHEY and CDR2 is SVGAGI. CDR3 size: 13 residues. Trimming shortened V by 6 bases and J by 5 bases, and 11 bases separated the two germline ends. CDR3 sequence (DNA): TGTGCCAGCAGGGGGGAGAGACATCAGCCCCAGCATTTT. Protein: CASRGERHQPQHF.

The chain uses TRBV18 and TRBJ2-7, with 7 bases aligning to TRBD1. Per germline, CDR1 KGHSH and CDR2 LQKENI. The CDR3 is 12 amino acids. The junction had 0 bases not matched to a gene; V was cut back by 3 bases and J by 4 bases. CDR3 protein: CASSPGQYEQYF. The CDR3 coding sequence is TGTGCCAGCTCACCGGGACAGTACGAGCAGTACTTC.

This clonotype was recorded only once. V usage is TRBV28 and J usage is TRBJ2-6; a weak D match, TRBD2 (6 bases). There are 14 residues in the CDR3. Trimming shortened V by 7 bases and J by 0 bases, and 7 bases separated the two germline ends. The germline V gene encodes CDR1 MDHEN and CDR2 SYDVKM. CDR3 nucleotide sequence: TGTGCCAGCAAGCGGGCCTCTGGGGCCAACGTCCTGACTTTC. It specifies CASKRASGANVLTF.

The J gene is TRBJ1-1, the V gene TRBV19, with a possible D match to TRBD1 (6 bases). The V and J ends lost 5 bases and 3 bases respectively, with 13 bases between them. CDR1 is LNHDA and CDR2 is SQIVND in the germline V gene (reference sequence). CDR3 length equals 14 residues. The DNA of the CDR3 is TGTGCCAGTAGTTCTCTTCCAGGGGACACTGAAGCTTTCTTT. Translation gives CASSSLPGDTEAFF.

The chain employs TRBV20-1 and TRBJ2-1; 8 nucleotides align to TRBD2. The CDR3 is 14 residues long. V lost 1 base to trimming and J lost 8 bases; unmatched junction nucleotides: 7. Germline CDR1 DFQATT, CDR2 SNEGSKA (reference sequence). The CDR3 region has the DNA TGCAGTGCTAGAGGGATAGCGGGAAGCTATGAGCAGTTCTTC. Its translation: CSARGIAGSYEQFF.